Listed below are T cell receptor beta chains from one sample, sequenced in a study of control samples from healthy donors and cancer patients. Libraries were prepared by immunoSEQ multiplex PCR; TCRdb keeps only in-frame clonotypes and omits some of them. The data hold around 140,000 clones, with 80% to 95% observed a single time. Input material: blood. The receptors come from a middle-aged man in good health. The CDR3 runs from the conserved cysteine through the conserved F or W. The order of the fields is J gene, clone size, D gene, V gene, CDR3 DNA, CDR3 protein. D genes are given only for firm matches. Only part of the rows carry a size: once, few, many, or a class if the clone is expanded.

J gene: TRBJ1-1
clone size: few
D gene: .
V gene: TRBV5-6
CDR3 DNA: TGTGCCAGCAGCTTTAATCTATTCACTGAAGCTTTCTTT
CDR3 protein: CASSFNLFTEAFF

J gene: TRBJ1-1
clone size: .
D gene: TRBD1
V gene: TRBV10-3
CDR3 DNA: TGTGCCATCAGTGAGACACAGGGGGGGAACACTGAAGCTTTCTTT
CDR3 protein: CAISETQGGNTEAFF

J gene: TRBJ1-3
clone size: .
D gene: .
V gene: TRBV28
CDR3 DNA: TGTGCCAGCAGTTTCAGGGTCTCAGTAGGAACCATATATTTT
CDR3 protein: CASSFRVSVGTIYF

J gene: TRBJ2-1
clone size: .
D gene: TRBD1
V gene: TRBV14
CDR3 DNA: TGTGCCAGCAGCCAAAACGGACAGGGGAAGGAGCAGTTCTTC
CDR3 protein: CASSQNGQGKEQFF

J gene: TRBJ2-7
clone size: .
D gene: .
V gene: TRBV7-8
CDR3 DNA: TGTGCCAGCCGGGACCGCTCCTACGAGCAGTACTTC
CDR3 protein: CASRDRSYEQYF

J gene: TRBJ2-7
clone size: .
D gene: TRBD1
V gene: TRBV11-1
CDR3 DNA: TGTGCCAGCAGCTTGGTTGGGACAGGGGTAGTCTACGAGCAGTACTTC
CDR3 protein: CASSLVGTGVVYEQYF

J gene: TRBJ2-3
clone size: .
D gene: TRBD2
V gene: TRBV3-1/TRBV3-2
CDR3 DNA: TGTGCCAGCAGCCAAGGGACTAGCGATACGCAGTATTTT
CDR3 protein: CASSQGTSDTQYF

J gene: TRBJ2-1
clone size: few
D gene: .
V gene: TRBV5-6
CDR3 DNA: TGTGCCAGCAGCCCGGACGCGCCGGCCTACAATGAGCAGTTCTTC
CDR3 protein: CASSPDAPAYNEQFF

J gene: TRBJ1-3
clone size: .
D gene: .
V gene: TRBV7-9
CDR3 DNA: TGTGCCAGCTCCCATCCCCCCGGTCTTAGGGGCAACTCTGGAAACACCATATATTTT
CDR3 protein: CASSHPPGLRGNSGNTIYF

J gene: TRBJ2-7
clone size: once
D gene: .
V gene: TRBV9
CDR3 DNA: TGTGCCAGCAGCGATCGGGACACCTCCTACGAGCAGTACTTC
CDR3 protein: CASSDRDTSYEQYF

J gene: TRBJ1-5
clone size: .
D gene: .
V gene: TRBV7-8
CDR3 DNA: TGTGCCAGCAGCCGGACGGCAGTTAGCAATCAGCCCCAGCATTTT
CDR3 protein: CASSRTAVSNQPQHF

J gene: TRBJ2-3
clone size: .
D gene: .
V gene: TRBV19
CDR3 DNA: TGTGCCAGTACCAAGGGGTCCCGCACAGATACGCAGTATTTT
CDR3 protein: CASTKGSRTDTQYF

J gene: TRBJ1-1
clone size: .
D gene: .
V gene: TRBV6-5
CDR3 DNA: TGTGCCAGCATCCCCTTTAGAGGGACGAACACTGAAGCTTTCTTT
CDR3 protein: CASIPFRGTNTEAFF

J gene: TRBJ1-6
clone size: .
D gene: .
V gene: TRBV5-5
CDR3 DNA: TGTGCCAGCAGCTTGGCCGTGTTGACCGAAATGGATTCACCCCTCCACTTT
CDR3 protein: CASSLAVLTEMDSPLHF

J gene: TRBJ1-2
clone size: .
D gene: .
V gene: TRBV29-1
CDR3 DNA: TGCAGCGTTGAGGATACGGGGGGTTGGGGCTACACCTTC
CDR3 protein: CSVEDTGGWGYTF

J gene: TRBJ2-1
clone size: once
D gene: .
V gene: TRBV15
CDR3 DNA: TGTGCCACCAGCAGCGCGACAGCGATCTCCTACAATGAGCAGTTCTTC
CDR3 protein: CATSSATAISYNEQFF

J gene: TRBJ1-1
clone size: .
D gene: TRBD1
V gene: TRBV6-5
CDR3 DNA: TGTGCCACCATACAGGGGTTTATGACTGAAGCTTTCTTT
CDR3 protein: CATIQGFMTEAFF

J gene: TRBJ2-7
clone size: .
D gene: .
V gene: TRBV10-3
CDR3 DNA: TGTGCCTCCGCCCGTGGGTACGAGCAGTACTTC
CDR3 protein: CASARGYEQYF

J gene: TRBJ2-1
clone size: .
D gene: TRBD1
V gene: TRBV7-9
CDR3 DNA: TGTGCCAGCACCAGGGACAGCTACAATGAGCAGTTCTTC
CDR3 protein: CASTRDSYNEQFF

J gene: TRBJ2-2
clone size: .
D gene: .
V gene: TRBV24-1
CDR3 DNA: TGTGCCACCAGTATTGGGGCGCCCCGGATCGGGGAGCTGTTTTTT
CDR3 protein: CATSIGAPRIGELFF

J gene: TRBJ2-5
clone size: .
D gene: .
V gene: TRBV6-5
CDR3 DNA: TGTGCCAGCAGTCCCCGAGACCATGAGGACACCCAGTACTTC
CDR3 protein: CASSPRDHEDTQYF

J gene: TRBJ2-7
clone size: once
D gene: TRBD2
V gene: TRBV7-2
CDR3 DNA: TGTGCCAGCGGCAAATCCGGGACTAGCGCTTCCTACGAGCAGTACTTC
CDR3 protein: CASGKSGTSASYEQYF

J gene: TRBJ2-3
clone size: .
D gene: .
V gene: TRBV19
CDR3 DNA: TGTGCCAGTAGTATAGTTGGAGTTGCCCCAGATACGCAGTATTTT
CDR3 protein: CASSIVGVAPDTQYF

J gene: TRBJ1-1
clone size: .
D gene: .
V gene: TRBV9
CDR3 DNA: TGTGCCAGCAGCTCTTTGACAGGTGAAGCTTTCTTT
CDR3 protein: CASSSLTGEAFF

J gene: TRBJ1-2
clone size: .
D gene: .
V gene: TRBV24-1
CDR3 DNA: TGTGCCAAATATGGCTACACCTTC
CDR3 protein: CAKYGYTF

J gene: TRBJ1-2
clone size: .
D gene: .
V gene: TRBV25-1
CDR3 DNA: TGTGCCAGCCACTCAGGGAACTATGGCTACACCTTC
CDR3 protein: CASHSGNYGYTF

J gene: TRBJ1-5
clone size: .
D gene: .
V gene: TRBV4-2
CDR3 DNA: TGTGCCAGCAGCCAAGTTGCCCTTTTAAGCAATCAGCCCCAGCATTTT
CDR3 protein: CASSQVALLSNQPQHF

J gene: TRBJ1-4
clone size: .
D gene: .
V gene: TRBV9
CDR3 DNA: TGTGCCAGCAGCCCCGTATCCCTAATGAATGAAAAACTGTTTTTT
CDR3 protein: CASSPVSLMNEKLFF

J gene: TRBJ2-7
clone size: .
D gene: .
V gene: TRBV6-6
CDR3 DNA: TGTGCCAGCAGTATCAGGGGTTACGAGCAGTACTTC
CDR3 protein: CASSIRGYEQYF

J gene: TRBJ2-4
clone size: .
D gene: TRBD1
V gene: TRBV6-1
CDR3 DNA: TGTGCCAGCAGTGAAAGACAGGGTTTAAACATTCAGTACTTC
CDR3 protein: CASSERQGLNIQYF

J gene: TRBJ1-6
clone size: .
D gene: TRBD1
V gene: TRBV19
CDR3 DNA: TGTGCCAGTAGTCTTGGGACAGCTAATTCACCCCTCCACTTT
CDR3 protein: CASSLGTANSPLHF

J gene: TRBJ2-3
clone size: .
D gene: .
V gene: TRBV5-1
CDR3 DNA: TGCGCCAGCAGCTTGGCGTTAAACACAGATACGCAGTATTTT
CDR3 protein: CASSLALNTDTQYF

J gene: TRBJ2-7
clone size: .
D gene: .
V gene: TRBV6-6
CDR3 DNA: TGTGCCAGCAGTTATCAAATTACCTACGAGCAGTACTTC
CDR3 protein: CASSYQITYEQYF

J gene: TRBJ1-6
clone size: .
D gene: .
V gene: TRBV7-8
CDR3 DNA: TGTGCCAGCAGCCGGGACATATCAAATTCACCCCTCCACTTT
CDR3 protein: CASSRDISNSPLHF

J gene: TRBJ1-2
clone size: .
D gene: TRBD1
V gene: TRBV12-3/TRBV12-4
CDR3 DNA: TGTGCCAGCAGTCTCAGGGGGCGTGAAGGCTACACCTTC
CDR3 protein: CASSLRGREGYTF

J gene: TRBJ2-5
clone size: .
D gene: .
V gene: TRBV5-6
CDR3 DNA: TGTGCCAGCAGCTTGGGCGGCTGGGAGACCCAGTACTTC
CDR3 protein: CASSLGGWETQYF

J gene: TRBJ2-5
clone size: .
D gene: TRBD2
V gene: TRBV5-1
CDR3 DNA: TGCGCCAGCAGCGCGGGGGGAGGAGGAGAGACCCAGTACTTC
CDR3 protein: CASSAGGGGETQYF

J gene: TRBJ1-5
clone size: once
D gene: .
V gene: TRBV28
CDR3 DNA: TGTGCCAGCAGTTTATATGGGGTCGGCAATCAGCCCCAGCATTTT
CDR3 protein: CASSLYGVGNQPQHF

J gene: TRBJ1-5
clone size: .
D gene: TRBD1
V gene: TRBV19
CDR3 DNA: TGTGCCACCGCGACAGGGTTGTTTCAGCCCCAGCATTTT
CDR3 protein: CATATGLFQPQHF

J gene: TRBJ2-2
clone size: .
D gene: .
V gene: TRBV2
CDR3 DNA: TGTGCCAGCAGTGAAGCGCTTCGCAGGGCGAACACCGGGGAGCTGTTTTTT
CDR3 protein: CASSEALRRANTGELFF

J gene: TRBJ1-5
clone size: .
D gene: .
V gene: TRBV30
CDR3 DNA: TGTGCCTGGAGTGTTGGGGGGGATCAGCCCCAGCATTTT
CDR3 protein: CAWSVGGDQPQHF

J gene: TRBJ2-7
clone size: .
D gene: TRBD1
V gene: TRBV7-6
CDR3 DNA: TGTGCCAGCAGCTTGGGGCAGGGGGCGCTTGCCTACGAGCAGTACTTC
CDR3 protein: CASSLGQGALAYEQYF

J gene: TRBJ2-7
clone size: .
D gene: .
V gene: TRBV28
CDR3 DNA: TGTGCCAGCAAGGACACCGAGCAGTACTTC
CDR3 protein: CASKDTEQYF

J gene: TRBJ1-4
clone size: .
D gene: TRBD1
V gene: TRBV19
CDR3 DNA: TGTGCCAGCCGACAGGGGGCGGCGGTGGAGGGAAAACTGTTTTTT
CDR3 protein: CASRQGAAVEGKLFF

J gene: TRBJ2-3
clone size: .
D gene: .
V gene: TRBV5-6
CDR3 DNA: TGTGCCAGCAGCTTGGGCTTAATCACAGATACGCAGTATTTT
CDR3 protein: CASSLGLITDTQYF

J gene: TRBJ1-4
clone size: once
D gene: TRBD1
V gene: TRBV28
CDR3 DNA: TGTGCCAGCAGTCAATATACAGGGGGATATAATGAAAAACTGTTTTTT
CDR3 protein: CASSQYTGGYNEKLFF

J gene: TRBJ2-2
clone size: .
D gene: TRBD1
V gene: TRBV9
CDR3 DNA: TGTGCCAGCAGCGCCCGGGACGGGACAGGGGTCACCGGGGAGCTGTTTTTT
CDR3 protein: CASSARDGTGVTGELFF

J gene: TRBJ1-2
clone size: few
D gene: TRBD1
V gene: TRBV6-5
CDR3 DNA: TGTGCCAGCAGTTCCCCGGGACAGACTAACTATGGCTACACCTTC
CDR3 protein: CASSSPGQTNYGYTF

J gene: TRBJ2-2
clone size: .
D gene: TRBD1
V gene: TRBV19
CDR3 DNA: TGTGCCAGTAGTTCCCAGGGGGTCGGGGAGCTGTTTTTT
CDR3 protein: CASSSQGVGELFF

J gene: TRBJ1-6
clone size: .
D gene: TRBD1
V gene: TRBV27
CDR3 DNA: TGTGCCAGCAGTTTTCGGGACAGGGCTAGCTCCTATAATTCACCCCTCCACTTT
CDR3 protein: CASSFRDRASSYNSPLHF

J gene: TRBJ1-1
clone size: .
D gene: .
V gene: TRBV6-5
CDR3 DNA: TGTGCCGGAGGGTATTCGTGGGCGGACACTGAAGCTTTCTTT
CDR3 protein: CAGGYSWADTEAFF

J gene: TRBJ1-1
clone size: .
D gene: .
V gene: TRBV6-4
CDR3 DNA: TGTGCCAGCAGTCCGGGGCCGAGACATGGGGGGAACACTGAAGCTTTCTTT
CDR3 protein: CASSPGPRHGGNTEAFF

J gene: TRBJ2-7
clone size: .
D gene: TRBD2
V gene: TRBV30
CDR3 DNA: TGTGCCTGGAGCGCCCTAAGGGGGACTAGCGGGGGTCCCAGCTCCTACGAGCAGTACTTC
CDR3 protein: CAWSALRGTSGGPSSYEQYF

J gene: TRBJ2-7
clone size: .
D gene: .
V gene: TRBV7-3
CDR3 DNA: TGTGCCAGCAGCCCCATCTCCTACGAGCAGTACTTC
CDR3 protein: CASSPISYEQYF

J gene: TRBJ2-7
clone size: once
D gene: .
V gene: TRBV5-1
CDR3 DNA: TGCGCCAGCAGCTTGGCCCTGGGACAACCCTACGAGCAGTACTTC
CDR3 protein: CASSLALGQPYEQYF

J gene: TRBJ2-3
clone size: .
D gene: .
V gene: TRBV3-1/TRBV3-2
CDR3 DNA: TGTGCCAGCAGCTTTCAAGCAGATACGCAGTATTTT
CDR3 protein: CASSFQADTQYF

J gene: TRBJ2-2
clone size: .
D gene: TRBD1
V gene: TRBV7-8
CDR3 DNA: TGTGCCAGCAGCTTAGGGACAGGGGCCGGGGAGCTGTTTTTT
CDR3 protein: CASSLGTGAGELFF

J gene: TRBJ2-3
clone size: once
D gene: .
V gene: TRBV4-1
CDR3 DNA: TGCGCCAGCAGCCAAGGTCGCTACACAGATACGCAGTATTTT
CDR3 protein: CASSQGRYTDTQYF

J gene: TRBJ2-3
clone size: .
D gene: .
V gene: TRBV9
CDR3 DNA: TGTGCCAGCAGCGTAGGACAGGGCGCGGGGGGCACAGATACGCAGTATTTT
CDR3 protein: CASSVGQGAGGTDTQYF

J gene: TRBJ1-2
clone size: many
D gene: .
V gene: TRBV13
CDR3 DNA: TGTGCCAGCAGCCGTGTCCGGGAAACCTACACCTTC
CDR3 protein: CASSRVRETYTF